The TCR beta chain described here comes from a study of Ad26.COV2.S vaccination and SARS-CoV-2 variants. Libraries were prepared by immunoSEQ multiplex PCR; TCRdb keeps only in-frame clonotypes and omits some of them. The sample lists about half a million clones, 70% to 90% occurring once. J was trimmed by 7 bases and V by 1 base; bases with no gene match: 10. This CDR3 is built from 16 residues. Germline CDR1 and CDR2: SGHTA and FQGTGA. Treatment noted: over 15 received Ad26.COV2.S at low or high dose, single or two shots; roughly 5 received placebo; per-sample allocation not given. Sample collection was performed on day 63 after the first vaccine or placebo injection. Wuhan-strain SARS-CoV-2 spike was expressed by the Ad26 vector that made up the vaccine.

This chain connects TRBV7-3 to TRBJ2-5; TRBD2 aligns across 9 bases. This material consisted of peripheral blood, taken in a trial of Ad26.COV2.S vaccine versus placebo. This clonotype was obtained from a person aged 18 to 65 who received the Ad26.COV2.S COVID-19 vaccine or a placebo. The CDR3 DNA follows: TGTGCCAGCAGCTTAAACGTAGCGGGGGCGGGCGGGACCCAGTACTTC. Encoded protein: CASSLNVAGAGGTQYF.